This T cell receptor (beta chain) was recovered during a study of CD4+ T cells in melanoma. The study's findings and limits: Diverse differentiation states were reported for melanoma neoantigen-specific CD4+ T cells. CD8+ T cell, macrophage and B cell function reportedly correlated with neoantigen-specific CD4+ T cells.

Germline V CDR1 and CDR2: KGHSH, LQKENI. The CDR3 has 14 residues. With 3 bases clipped from V and 8 bases from J, the junction kept 7 bases outside the gene matches. To note about this clone: Its antigen is not identified.

Assay: immunoSEQ multiplex PCR; the TCRdb copy retains only in-frame clones and omits some. The sample has 11,000 to 15,000 clones; less than 85% are singletons. This TCR came from a human donor with melanoma. The sample taken for sequencing was cells from a culture (not recorded whether cultured in vitro). J is TRBJ1-2 and V is TRBV18; 9 nucleotides agree with TRBD1. In DNA, the CDR3 is TGTGCCAGCTCACCCCTACAGGGGGCTGAAGGCTACACCTTC. Translation: CASSPLQGAEGYTF.